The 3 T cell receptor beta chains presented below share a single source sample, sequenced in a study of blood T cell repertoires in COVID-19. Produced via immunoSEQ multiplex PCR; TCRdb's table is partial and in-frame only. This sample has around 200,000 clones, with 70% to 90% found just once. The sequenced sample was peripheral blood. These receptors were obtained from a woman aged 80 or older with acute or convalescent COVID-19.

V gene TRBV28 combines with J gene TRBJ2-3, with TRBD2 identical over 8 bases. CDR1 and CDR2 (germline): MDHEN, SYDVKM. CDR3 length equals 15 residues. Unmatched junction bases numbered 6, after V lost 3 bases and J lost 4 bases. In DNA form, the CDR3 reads TGTGCCAGCAGTTTCCCTAGCGGGTGGTCAGATACGCAGTATTTT. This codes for CASSFPSGWSDTQYF.

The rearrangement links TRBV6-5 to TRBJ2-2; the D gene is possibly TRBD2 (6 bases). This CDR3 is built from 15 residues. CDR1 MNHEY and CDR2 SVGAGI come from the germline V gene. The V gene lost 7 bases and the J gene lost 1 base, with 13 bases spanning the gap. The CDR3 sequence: CASNILAENTGELFF. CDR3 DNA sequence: TGTGCCAGCAATATACTAGCCGAGAACACCGGGGAGCTGTTTTTT.

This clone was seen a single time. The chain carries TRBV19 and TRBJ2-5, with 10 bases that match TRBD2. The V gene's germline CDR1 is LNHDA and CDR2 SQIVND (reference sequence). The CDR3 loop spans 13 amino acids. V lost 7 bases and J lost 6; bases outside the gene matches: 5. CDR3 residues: CASKSSGSQTQYF. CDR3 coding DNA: TGTGCCAGTAAATCTAGCGGGAGCCAGACCCAGTACTTC.